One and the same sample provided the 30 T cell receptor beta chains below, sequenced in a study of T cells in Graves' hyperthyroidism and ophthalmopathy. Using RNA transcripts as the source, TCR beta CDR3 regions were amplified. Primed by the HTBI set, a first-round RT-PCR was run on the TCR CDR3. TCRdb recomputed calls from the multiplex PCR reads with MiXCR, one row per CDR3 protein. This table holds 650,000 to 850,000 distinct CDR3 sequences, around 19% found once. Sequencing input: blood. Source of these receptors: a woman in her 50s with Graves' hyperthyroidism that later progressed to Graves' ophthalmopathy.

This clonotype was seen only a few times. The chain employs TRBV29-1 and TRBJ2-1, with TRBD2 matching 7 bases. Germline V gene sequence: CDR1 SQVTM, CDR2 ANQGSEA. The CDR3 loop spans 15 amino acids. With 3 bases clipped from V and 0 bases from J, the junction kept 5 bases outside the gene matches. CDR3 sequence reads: CSVEAGVFSYNEQFF. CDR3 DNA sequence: TGCAGCGTTGAGGCGGGGGTGTTCTCCTACAATGAGCAGTTCTTC.

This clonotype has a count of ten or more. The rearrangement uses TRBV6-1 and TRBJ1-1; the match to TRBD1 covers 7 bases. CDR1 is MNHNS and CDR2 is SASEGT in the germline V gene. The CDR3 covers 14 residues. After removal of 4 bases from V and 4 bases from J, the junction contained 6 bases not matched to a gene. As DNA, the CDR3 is TGTGCCAGCAGTGCCCCCAGGGGGGGCACTGAAGCTTTCTTT. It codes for CASSAPRGGTEAFF.

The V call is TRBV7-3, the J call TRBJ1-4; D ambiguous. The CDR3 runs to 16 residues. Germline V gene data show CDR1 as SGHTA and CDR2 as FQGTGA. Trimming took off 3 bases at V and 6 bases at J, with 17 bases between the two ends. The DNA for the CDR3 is TGTGCCAGCAGCTTTCGCCACGCAAAGGAGGATGAAAAACTGTTTTTT. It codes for CASSFRHAKEDEKLFF.

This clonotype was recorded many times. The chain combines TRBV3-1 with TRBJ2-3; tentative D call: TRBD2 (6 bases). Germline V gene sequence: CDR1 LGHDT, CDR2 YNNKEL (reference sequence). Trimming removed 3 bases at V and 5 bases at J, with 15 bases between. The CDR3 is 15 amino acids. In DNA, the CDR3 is TGTGCCAGCAGCCACCCGGACCCGCGGGGAGATACGCAGTATTTT. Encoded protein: CASSHPDPRGDTQYF.

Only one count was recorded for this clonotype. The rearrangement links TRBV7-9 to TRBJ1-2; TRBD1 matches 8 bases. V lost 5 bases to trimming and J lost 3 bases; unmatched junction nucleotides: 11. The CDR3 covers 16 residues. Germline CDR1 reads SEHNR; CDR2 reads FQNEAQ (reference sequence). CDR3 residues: CASSARTGRTHYGYTF. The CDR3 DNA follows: TGTGCCAGCAGCGCCCGGACAGGGAGGACTCACTATGGCTACACCTTC.

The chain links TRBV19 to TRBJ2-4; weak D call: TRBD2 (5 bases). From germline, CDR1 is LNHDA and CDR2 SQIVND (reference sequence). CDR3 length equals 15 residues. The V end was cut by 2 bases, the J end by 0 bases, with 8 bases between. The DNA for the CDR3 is TGTGCCAGTAGTATAAGGGAGTTAGCCAAAAACATTCAGTACTTC. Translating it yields CASSIRELAKNIQYF.

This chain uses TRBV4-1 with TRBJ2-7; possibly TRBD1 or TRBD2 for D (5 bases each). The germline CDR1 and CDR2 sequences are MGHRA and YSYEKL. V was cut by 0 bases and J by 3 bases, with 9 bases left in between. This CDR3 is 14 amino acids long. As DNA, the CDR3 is TGCGCCAGCAGCCAAGATGTGGGGGTCTACGAGCAGTACTTC. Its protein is CASSQDVGVYEQYF.

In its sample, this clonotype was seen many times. CDR3 DNA sequence: TGTGCCTGGACCGGGACAGATCTGAACACTGAAGCTTTCTTT. Translating gives CAWTGTDLNTEAFF. The chain has TRBV30 and TRBJ1-1, with 7 bases identical to TRBD1. V lost 4 bases, J lost 0 bases, and 5 bases stayed unmatched. The CDR3 extends over 14 amino acids. Germline V CDR1 and CDR2: GTSNPN, SVGIG (reference sequence). Full variable domain (remainder filled in from reference TRBV30 and TRBJ1-1): SQTIHQWPATLVQPVGSPLSLECTVEGTSNPNLYWYRQAAGRGLQLLFYSVGIGQISSEVPQNLSASRPQDRQFILSSKKLLLSDSGFYLCAWTGTDLNTEAFFGQGTRLTVV.

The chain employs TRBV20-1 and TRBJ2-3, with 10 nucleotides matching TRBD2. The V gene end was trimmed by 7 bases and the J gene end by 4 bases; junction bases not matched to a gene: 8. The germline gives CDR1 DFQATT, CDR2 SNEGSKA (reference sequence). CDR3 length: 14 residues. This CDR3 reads CSGLAGVHPDTQYF. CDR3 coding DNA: TGCAGTGGGCTAGCGGGGGTGCACCCAGATACGCAGTATTTT.

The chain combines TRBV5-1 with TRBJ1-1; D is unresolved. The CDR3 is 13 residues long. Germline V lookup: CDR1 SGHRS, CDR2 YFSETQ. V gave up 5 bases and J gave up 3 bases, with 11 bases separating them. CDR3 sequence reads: CASRPVADTEAFF. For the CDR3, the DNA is TGCGCCAGCAGGCCGGTCGCAGACACTGAAGCTTTCTTT.

The CDR3 here is CSAKQPSTGHYEQYF. CDR3 sequence (DNA): TGCAGTGCTAAACAGCCTTCGACAGGGCACTACGAGCAGTACTTC. The rearrangement links TRBV20-1 to TRBJ2-7; 7 positions agree with TRBD1. V lost 4 bases and J lost 3; bases outside the gene matches: 12. CDR3 length: 15 amino acids. Looked up from germline, CDR1 is DFQATT and CDR2 is SNEGSKA (reference sequence).

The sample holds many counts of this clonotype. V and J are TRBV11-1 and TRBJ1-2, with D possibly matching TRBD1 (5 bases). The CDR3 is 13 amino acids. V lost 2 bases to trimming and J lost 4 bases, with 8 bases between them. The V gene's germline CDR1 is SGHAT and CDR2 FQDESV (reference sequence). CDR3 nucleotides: TGTGCCAGCAGCTTACAGGGTATCTATGGCTACACCTTC. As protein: CASSLQGIYGYTF.

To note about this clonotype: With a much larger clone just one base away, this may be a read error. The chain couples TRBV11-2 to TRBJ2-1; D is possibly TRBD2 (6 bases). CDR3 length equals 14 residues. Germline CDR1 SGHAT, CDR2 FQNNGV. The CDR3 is CAGSLAAAYNEQFF. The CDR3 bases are TGTGCCGGCAGCTTAGCGGCAGCCTACAATGAGCAGTTCTTC.

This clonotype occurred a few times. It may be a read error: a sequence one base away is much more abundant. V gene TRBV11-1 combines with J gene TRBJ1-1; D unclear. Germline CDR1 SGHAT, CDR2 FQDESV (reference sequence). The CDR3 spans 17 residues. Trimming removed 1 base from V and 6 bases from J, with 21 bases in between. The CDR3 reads CASSLGSLWRENAEAFF. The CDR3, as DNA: TGTGCCAGCAGCTTAGGATCCCTCTGGCGTGAAAACGCTGAAGCTTTCTTT. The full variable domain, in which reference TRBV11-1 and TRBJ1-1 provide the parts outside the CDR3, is EAEVAQSPRYKITEKSQAVAFWCDPISGHATLYWYRQILGQGPELLVQFQDESVVDDSQLPKDRFSAERLKGVDSTLKIQPAELGDSAMYLCASSLGSLWRENAEAFFGQGTRLTVV.

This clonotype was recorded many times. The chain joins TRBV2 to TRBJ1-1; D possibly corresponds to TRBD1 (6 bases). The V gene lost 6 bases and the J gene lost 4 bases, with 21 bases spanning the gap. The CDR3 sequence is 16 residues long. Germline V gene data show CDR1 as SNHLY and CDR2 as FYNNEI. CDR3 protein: CASRYEGTMAGTEAFF. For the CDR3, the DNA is TGTGCCAGCAGGTACGAGGGGACAATGGCCGGCACTGAAGCTTTCTTT.

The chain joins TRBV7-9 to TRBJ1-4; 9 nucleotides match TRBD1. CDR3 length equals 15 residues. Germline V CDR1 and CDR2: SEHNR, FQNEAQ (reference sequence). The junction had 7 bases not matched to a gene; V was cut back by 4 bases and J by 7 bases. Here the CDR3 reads CASSYPGQGSEKLFF. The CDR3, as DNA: TGTGCCAGCAGCTACCCGGGACAGGGTAGTGAAAAACTGTTTTTT.

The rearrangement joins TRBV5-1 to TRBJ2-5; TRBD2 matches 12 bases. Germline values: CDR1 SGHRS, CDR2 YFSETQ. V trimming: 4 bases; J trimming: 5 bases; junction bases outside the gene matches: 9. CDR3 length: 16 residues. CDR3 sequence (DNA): TGCGCCAGCAGCCGATCGACTAGCGGGGGTGCGGAGACCCAGTACTTC. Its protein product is CASSRSTSGGAETQYF.

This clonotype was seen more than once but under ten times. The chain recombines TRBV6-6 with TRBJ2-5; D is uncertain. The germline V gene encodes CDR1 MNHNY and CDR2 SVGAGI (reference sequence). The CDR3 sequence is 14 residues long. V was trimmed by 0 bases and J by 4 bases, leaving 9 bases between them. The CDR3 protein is CASSYSPLIETQYF. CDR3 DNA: TGTGCCAGCAGTTACTCGCCGCTAATAGAGACCCAGTACTTC.

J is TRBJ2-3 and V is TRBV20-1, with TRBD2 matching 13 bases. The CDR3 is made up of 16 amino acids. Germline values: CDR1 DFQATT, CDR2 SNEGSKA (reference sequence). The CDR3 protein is CRVGTSGATGPITQYF. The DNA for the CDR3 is TGCAGAGTCGGGACTAGCGGGGCCACGGGCCCAATTACGCAGTATTTT.

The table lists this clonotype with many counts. In nucleotides, the CDR3 is TGTGCCAGCAGACCTTCGTTGAGGAACACTGAAGCTTTCTTT. It codes for CASRPSLRNTEAFF. V and J are TRBV11-2 and TRBJ1-1; D gene uncertain. Germline values: CDR1 SGHAT, CDR2 FQNNGV. The V and J ends lost 6 bases and 1 base respectively, with 12 bases between them. The CDR3 contains 14 residues.

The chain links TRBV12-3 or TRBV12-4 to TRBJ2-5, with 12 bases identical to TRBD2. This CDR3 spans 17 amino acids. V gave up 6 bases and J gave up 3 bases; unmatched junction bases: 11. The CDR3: CASRSLAGGGGKETQYF. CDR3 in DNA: TGTGCCAGCAGAAGTCTAGCGGGGGGGGGGGGAAAAGAGACCCAGTACTTC.

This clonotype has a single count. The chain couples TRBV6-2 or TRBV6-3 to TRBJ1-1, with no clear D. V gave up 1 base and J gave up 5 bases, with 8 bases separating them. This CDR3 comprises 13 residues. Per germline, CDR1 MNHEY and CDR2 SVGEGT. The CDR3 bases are TGTGCCAGCAGTTACTTATGGGGTACTGAAGCTTTCTTT. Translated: CASSYLWGTEAFF.

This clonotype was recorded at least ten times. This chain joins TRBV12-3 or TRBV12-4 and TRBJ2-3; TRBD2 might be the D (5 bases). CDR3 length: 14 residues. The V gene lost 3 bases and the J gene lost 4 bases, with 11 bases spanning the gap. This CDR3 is CASSFQAASDTQYF. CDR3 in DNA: TGTGCCAGCAGTTTTCAAGCGGCGTCAGATACGCAGTATTTT.

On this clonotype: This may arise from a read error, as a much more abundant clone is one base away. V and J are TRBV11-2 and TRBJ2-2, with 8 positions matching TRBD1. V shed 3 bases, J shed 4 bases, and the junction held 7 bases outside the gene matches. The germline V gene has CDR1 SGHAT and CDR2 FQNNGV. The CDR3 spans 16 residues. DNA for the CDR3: TGTGCCAGCAGCTTGTCCAGGGGGCCGAGCACCGGGGAGCTGTTTTTT. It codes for CASSLSRGPSTGELFF.

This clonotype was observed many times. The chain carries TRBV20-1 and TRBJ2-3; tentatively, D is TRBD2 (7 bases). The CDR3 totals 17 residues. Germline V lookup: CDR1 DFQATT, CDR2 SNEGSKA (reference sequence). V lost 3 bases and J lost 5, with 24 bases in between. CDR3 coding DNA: TGCAGTGCTAGGGACACAGGCTTAGGGGGGGGGAAAGATACGCAGTATTTT. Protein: CSARDTGLGGGKDTQYF.

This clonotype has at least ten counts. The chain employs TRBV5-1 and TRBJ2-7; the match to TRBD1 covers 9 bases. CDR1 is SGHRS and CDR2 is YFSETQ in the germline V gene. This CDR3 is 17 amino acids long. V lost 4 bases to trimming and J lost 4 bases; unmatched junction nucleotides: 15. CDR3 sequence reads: CASSNLGRGQGRYEQYF. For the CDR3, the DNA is TGCGCCAGCAGCAACTTAGGGCGCGGACAGGGGCGTTACGAGCAGTACTTC.

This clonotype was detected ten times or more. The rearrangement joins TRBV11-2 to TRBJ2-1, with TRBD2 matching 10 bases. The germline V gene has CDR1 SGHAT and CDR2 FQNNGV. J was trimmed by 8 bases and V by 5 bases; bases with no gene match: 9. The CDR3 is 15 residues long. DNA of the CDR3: TGTGCCAGCAGCAGCGGGAGGGGTCGATTCCATGAGCAGTTCTTC. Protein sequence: CASSSGRGRFHEQFF.

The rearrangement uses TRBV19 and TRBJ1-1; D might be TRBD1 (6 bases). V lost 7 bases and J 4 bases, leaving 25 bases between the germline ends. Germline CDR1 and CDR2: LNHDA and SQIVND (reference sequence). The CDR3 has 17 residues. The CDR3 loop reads CASTTGGGLLVVTEAFF. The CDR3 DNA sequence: TGTGCCAGTACCACGGGGGGGGGCCTTCTGGTTGTCACTGAAGCTTTCTTT.

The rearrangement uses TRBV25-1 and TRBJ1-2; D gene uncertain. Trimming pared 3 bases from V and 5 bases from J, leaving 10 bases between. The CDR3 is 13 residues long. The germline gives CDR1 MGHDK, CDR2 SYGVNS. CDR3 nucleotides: TGTGCCAGCAGTGAGGTCACCCAATATGGCTACACCTTC. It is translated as CASSEVTQYGYTF.

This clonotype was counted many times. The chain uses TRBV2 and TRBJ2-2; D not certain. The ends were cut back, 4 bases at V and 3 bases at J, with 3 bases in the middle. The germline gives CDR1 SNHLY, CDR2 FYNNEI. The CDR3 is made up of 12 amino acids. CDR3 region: CASSGDTGELFF. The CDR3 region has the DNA TGTGCCAGCAGTGGGGACACCGGGGAGCTGTTTTTT.